This T cell receptor (beta chain) was found in a study of shared clonotypes between healthy human individuals. Broader study findings: Only blood was sampled, and tissue TCR repertoires likely differ from blood ones.

As to this clone: What it recognizes is unknown.

CDR3 length equals 13 residues. V was shortened by 5 bases and J by 4 bases, with 12 bases between the two germline ends. Germline CDR1 reads GTSNPN; CDR2 reads SVGIG (reference sequence). The data were produced by immunoSEQ multiplex PCR, yet TCRdb's version contains in-frame clones alone and is incomplete. This table holds around 2.5 million clones, roughly 93% found once. Sequencing input: naive CD4+ T cells from PBMCs. Subset specified: CD45RA+ positively selected. This TCR derives from a man between 18 and 35 years old in good health. Some clones in this sample may be carry-over from other donors' samples. The chain uses TRBV30 and TRBJ2-1; a possible D gene is TRBD1 (5 bases). CDR3: CAWSGIRYNEQFF. The CDR3 DNA sequence: TGTGCCTGGTCAGGGATTCGGTACAATGAGCAGTTCTTC.